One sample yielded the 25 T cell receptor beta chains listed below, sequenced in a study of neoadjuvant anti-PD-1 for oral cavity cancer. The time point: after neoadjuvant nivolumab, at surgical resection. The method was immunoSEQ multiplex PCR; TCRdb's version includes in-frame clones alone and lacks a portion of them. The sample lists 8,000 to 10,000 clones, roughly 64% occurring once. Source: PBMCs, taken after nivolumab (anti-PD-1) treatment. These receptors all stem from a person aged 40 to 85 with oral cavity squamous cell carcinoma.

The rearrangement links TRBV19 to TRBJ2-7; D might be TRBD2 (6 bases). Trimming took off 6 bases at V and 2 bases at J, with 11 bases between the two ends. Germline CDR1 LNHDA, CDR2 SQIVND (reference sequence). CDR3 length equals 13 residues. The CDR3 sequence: CASSYGLTYEQYF. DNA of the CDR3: TGTGCCAGTAGCTACGGACTAACCTACGAGCAGTACTTC. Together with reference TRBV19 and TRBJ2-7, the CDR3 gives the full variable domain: DGGITQSPKYLFRKEGQNVTLSCEQNLNHDAMYWYRQDPGQGLRLIYYSQIVNDFQKGDIAEGYSVSREKKESFPLTVTSAQKNPTAFYLCASSYGLTYEQYFGPGTRLTVT.

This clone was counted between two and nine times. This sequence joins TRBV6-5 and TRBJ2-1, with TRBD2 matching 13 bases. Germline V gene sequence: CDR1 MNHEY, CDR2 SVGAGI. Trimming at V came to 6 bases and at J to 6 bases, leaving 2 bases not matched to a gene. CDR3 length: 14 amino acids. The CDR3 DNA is TGTGCCAGCAGGCGGACTAGCGGGAGCAATGAGCAGTTCTTC. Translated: CASRRTSGSNEQFF.

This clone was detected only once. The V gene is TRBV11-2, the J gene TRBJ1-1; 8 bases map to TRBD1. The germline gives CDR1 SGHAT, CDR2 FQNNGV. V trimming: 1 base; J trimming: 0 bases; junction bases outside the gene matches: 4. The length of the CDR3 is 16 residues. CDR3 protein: CASSLGQGAMNTEAFF. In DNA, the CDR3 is TGTGCCAGCAGCTTAGGTCAGGGGGCCATGAACACTGAAGCTTTCTTT. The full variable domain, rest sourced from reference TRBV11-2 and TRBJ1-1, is EAGVAQSPRYKIIEKRQSVAFWCNPISGHATLYWYQQILGQGPKLLIQFQNNGVVDDSQLPKDRFSAERLKGVDSTLKIQPAKLEDSAVYLCASSLGQGAMNTEAFFGQGTRLTVV.

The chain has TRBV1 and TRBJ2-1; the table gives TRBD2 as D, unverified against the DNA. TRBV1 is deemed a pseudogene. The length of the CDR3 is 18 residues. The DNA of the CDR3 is TGCACCAGCAGCCAAGGTGTTGCCCCACTAGCGGGGGCGGATGAGCAGTTCTTC. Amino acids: CTSSQGVAPLAGADEQFF.

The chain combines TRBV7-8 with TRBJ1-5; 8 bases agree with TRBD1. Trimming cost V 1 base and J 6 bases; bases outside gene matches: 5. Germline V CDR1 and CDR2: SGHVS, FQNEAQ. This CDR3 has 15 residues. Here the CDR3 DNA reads TGTGCCAGCAGCTTAGGACAGGGGCTTCGTCAGCCCCAGCATTTT. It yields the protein CASSLGQGLRQPQHF. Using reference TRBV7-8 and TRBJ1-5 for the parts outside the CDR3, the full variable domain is GAGVSQSPRYKVAKRGQDVALRCDPISGHVSLFWYQQALGQGPEFLTYFQNEAQLDKSGLPSDRFFAERPEGSVSTLKIQRTQQEDSAVYLCASSLGQGLRQPQHFGDGTRLSIL.

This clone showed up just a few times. The CDR3: CASSDSSAGGHNEQFF. CDR3 DNA sequence: TGTGCCAGCAGTGACTCATCCGCGGGGGGCCACAATGAGCAGTTCTTC. The V and J genes are TRBV6-4 and TRBJ2-1, with TRBD2 matching over 8 bases. Germline CDR1 and CDR2: MRHNA and SNTAGT. Germline trimming cut 0 bases from V and 5 bases from J; bases unmatched to any gene: 6. This CDR3 region has 16 residues.

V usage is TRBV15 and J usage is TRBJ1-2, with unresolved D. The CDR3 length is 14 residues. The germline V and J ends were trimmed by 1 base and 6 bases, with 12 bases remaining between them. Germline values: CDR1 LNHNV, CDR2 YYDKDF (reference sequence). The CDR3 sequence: CATSRVGRPHGYTF. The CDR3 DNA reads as TGTGCCACCAGCAGAGTTGGTCGGCCGCATGGCTACACCTTC. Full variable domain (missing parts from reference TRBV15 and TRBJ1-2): DAMVIQNPRYQVTQFGKPVTLSCSQTLNHNVMYWYQQKSSQAPKLLFHYYDKDFNNEADTPDNFQSRRPNTSFCFLDIRSPGLGDTAMYLCATSRVGRPHGYTFGSGTRLTVV.

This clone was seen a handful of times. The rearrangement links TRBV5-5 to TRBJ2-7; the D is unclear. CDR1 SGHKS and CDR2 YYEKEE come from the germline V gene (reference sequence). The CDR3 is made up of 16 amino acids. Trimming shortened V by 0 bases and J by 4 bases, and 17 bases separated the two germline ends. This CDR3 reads CASSLGVTAGAYEQYF. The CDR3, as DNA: TGTGCCAGCAGCTTGGGAGTGACGGCAGGCGCGTACGAGCAGTACTTC.

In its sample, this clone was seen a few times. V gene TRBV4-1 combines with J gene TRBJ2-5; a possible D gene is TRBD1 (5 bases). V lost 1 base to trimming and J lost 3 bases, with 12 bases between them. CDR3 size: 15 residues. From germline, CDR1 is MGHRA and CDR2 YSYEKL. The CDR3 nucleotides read TGCGCCAGCAGCCAAGGACAGACACAAGAAGAGACCCAGTACTTC. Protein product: CASSQGQTQEETQYF.

CDR3: CASGRVRDTEAFF. CDR3 bases: TGTGCCAGTGGTCGGGTGAGAGACACTGAAGCTTTCTTT. The J gene is TRBJ1-1, the V gene TRBV11-2; no definite D call. The germline V and J ends were trimmed by 9 bases and 3 bases, with 14 bases remaining between them. The germline V gene encodes CDR1 SGHAT and CDR2 FQNNGV. There are 13 residues in the CDR3.

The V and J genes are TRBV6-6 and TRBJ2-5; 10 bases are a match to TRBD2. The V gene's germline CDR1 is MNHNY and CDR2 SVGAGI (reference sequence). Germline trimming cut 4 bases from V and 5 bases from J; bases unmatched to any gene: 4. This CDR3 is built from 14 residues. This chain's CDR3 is CASSSISGGETQYF. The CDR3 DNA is TGTGCCAGCAGTTCCATTAGCGGGGGGGAGACCCAGTACTTC.

CDR3 amino acids: CASSREGTAARDTQYF. Here the CDR3 DNA reads TGCGCCAGCAGCCGGGAGGGGACAGCCGCTAGGGATACGCAGTATTTT. The chain carries TRBV5-1 and TRBJ2-3; D is perhaps TRBD2 (8 bases). Germline-derived CDR1 and CDR2 are SGHRS and YFSETQ. The CDR3 length is 16 residues. Trimming took 4 bases from V and 6 from J, leaving 21 bases between them.

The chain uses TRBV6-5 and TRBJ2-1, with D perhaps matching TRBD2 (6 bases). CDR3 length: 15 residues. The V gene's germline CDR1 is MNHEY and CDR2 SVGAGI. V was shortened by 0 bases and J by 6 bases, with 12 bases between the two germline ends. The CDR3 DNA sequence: TGTGCCAGCAGTTACTCCGGCGCGGGGACCAATGAGCAGTTCTTC. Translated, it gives CASSYSGAGTNEQFF.

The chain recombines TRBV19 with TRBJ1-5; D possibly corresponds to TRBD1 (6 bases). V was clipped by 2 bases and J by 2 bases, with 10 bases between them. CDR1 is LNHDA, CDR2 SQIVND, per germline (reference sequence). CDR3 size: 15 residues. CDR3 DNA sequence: TGTGCCAGTAGTATAAGGGGGATGGGCAATCAGCCCCAGCATTTT. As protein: CASSIRGMGNQPQHF.

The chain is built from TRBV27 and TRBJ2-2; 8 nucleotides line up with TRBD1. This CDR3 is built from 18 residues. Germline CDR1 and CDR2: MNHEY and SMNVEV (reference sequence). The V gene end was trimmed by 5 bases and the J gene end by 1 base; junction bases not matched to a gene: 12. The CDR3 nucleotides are TGTGCCAGCAGTCGTCTGCGGGGTACAGGGGGGAACACCGGGGAGCTGTTTTTT. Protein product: CASSRLRGTGGNTGELFF.

The DNA for the CDR3 is TGTGCCACCAGCAGAGTCGGGACAGACAGACAGCCCCAGCATTTT. It translates to CATSRVGTDRQPQHF. The chain employs TRBV15 and TRBJ1-5; 7 bases align to TRBD1. J gave up 7 bases and V 1 base, and 7 bases lay outside the gene matches. Germline lookup yields CDR1 LNHNV and CDR2 YYDKDF (reference sequence). CDR3 length: 15 residues.

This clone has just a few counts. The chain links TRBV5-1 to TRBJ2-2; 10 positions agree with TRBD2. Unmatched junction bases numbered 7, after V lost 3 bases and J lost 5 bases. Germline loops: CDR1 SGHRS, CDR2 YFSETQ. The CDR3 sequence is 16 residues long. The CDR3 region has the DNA TGCGCCAGCAGCTCGACCCCGGGACTAGCGACCGGGGAGCTGTTTTTT. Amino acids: CASSSTPGLATGELFF.

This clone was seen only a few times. CDR3 protein: CASSDEQGAPKAYNEQFF. The CDR3 nucleotides read TGCGCCAGCAGTGATGAACAGGGGGCCCCGAAGGCGTACAATGAGCAGTTCTTC. This chain connects TRBV10-1 to TRBJ2-1; 9 nucleotides align to TRBD1. V lost 3 bases, J lost 4 bases, and 13 bases stayed unmatched. Per the germline V gene, CDR1 is WNHNN and CDR2 is SYGVQD (reference sequence). The CDR3 contains 18 residues.

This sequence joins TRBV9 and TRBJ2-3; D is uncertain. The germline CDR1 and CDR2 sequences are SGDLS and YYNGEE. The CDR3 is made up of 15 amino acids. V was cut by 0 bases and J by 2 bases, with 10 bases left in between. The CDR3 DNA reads TGTGCCAGCAGCGTAGTAGGGTCCGTCACAGATACGCAGTATTTT. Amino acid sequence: CASSVVGSVTDTQYF. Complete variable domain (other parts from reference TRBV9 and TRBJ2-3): DSGVTQTPKHLITATGQRVTLRCSPRSGDLSVYWYQQSLDQGLQFLIQYYNGEERAKGNILERFSAQQFPDLHSELNLSSLELGDSALYFCASSVVGSVTDTQYFGPGTRLTVL.

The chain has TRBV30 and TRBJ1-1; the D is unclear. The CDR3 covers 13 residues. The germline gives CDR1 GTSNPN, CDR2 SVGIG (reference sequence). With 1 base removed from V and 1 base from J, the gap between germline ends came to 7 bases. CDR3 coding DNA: TGTGCCTGGAGTGGGTTGGGGAACACTGAAGCTTTCTTT. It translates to CAWSGLGNTEAFF.

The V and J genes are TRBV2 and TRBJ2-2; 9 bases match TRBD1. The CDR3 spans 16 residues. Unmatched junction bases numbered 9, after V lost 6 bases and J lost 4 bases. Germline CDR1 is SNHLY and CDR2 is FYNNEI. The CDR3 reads CASRPGQGGGTGELFF. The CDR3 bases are TGTGCCAGCAGGCCGGGACAGGGAGGCGGCACCGGGGAGCTGTTTTTT.

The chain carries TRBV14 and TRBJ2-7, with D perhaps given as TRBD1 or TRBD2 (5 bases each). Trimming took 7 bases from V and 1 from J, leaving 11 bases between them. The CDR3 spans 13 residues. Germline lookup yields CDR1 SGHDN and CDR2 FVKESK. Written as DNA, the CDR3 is TGTGCCAGCAACCCGGGACGGTCCTACGAGCAGTACTTC. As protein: CASNPGRSYEQYF.

This CDR3 reads CASSFSGGSYGYTF. The CDR3 bases are TGTGCCAGCAGTTTTTCGGGGGGGAGCTATGGCTACACCTTC. This chain links TRBV28 with TRBJ1-2; D is possibly TRBD1 (5 bases). CDR3 length: 14 residues. Germline V lookup: CDR1 MDHEN, CDR2 SYDVKM. V dropped 3 bases and J dropped 4 bases, with 12 bases sitting between them.

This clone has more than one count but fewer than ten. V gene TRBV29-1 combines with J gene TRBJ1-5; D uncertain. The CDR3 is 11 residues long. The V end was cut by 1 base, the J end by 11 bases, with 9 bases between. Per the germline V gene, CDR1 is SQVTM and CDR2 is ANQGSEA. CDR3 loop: CSVEAGSTQHF. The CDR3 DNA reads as TGCAGCGTTGAAGCGGGGTCCACCCAGCATTTT.

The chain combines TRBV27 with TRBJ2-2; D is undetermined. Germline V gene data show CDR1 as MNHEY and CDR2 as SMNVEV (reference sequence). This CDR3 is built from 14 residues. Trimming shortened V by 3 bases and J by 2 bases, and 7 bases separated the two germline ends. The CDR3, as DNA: TGTGCCAGCAGTTTTAGTTCAAACACCGGGGAGCTGTTTTTT. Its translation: CASSFSSNTGELFF.